This TCR beta chain was recorded in a study of response to subunit inactivated influenza vaccine. About this clonotype itself: Its antigen is undetermined.

Germline trimming cut 4 bases from V and 8 bases from J; bases unmatched to any gene: 11. In germline, CDR1 is SGHRS, CDR2 YFSETQ. The CDR3 is 15 residues long. Each CDR3 protein gets one entry after TCRdb re-called the RT-PCR reads with MiXCR. The sample lists 650,000 to 800,000 distinct CDR3 sequences; approximately 15% were seen once. Study-wide points: Authors proposed each seasonal influenza vaccination draws in few new T cells.

This specimen was PBMCs from blood, taken 14 to 15 days before vaccination. This chain joins TRBV5-1 and TRBJ2-1, with 8 positions matching TRBD1. This clonotype was sampled from a man aged 50 or older who received an inactivated influenza vaccine. CDR3 nucleotides: TGCGCCAGCAGCCCAACCCGACAGGGGCTCGATGAGCAGTTCTTC. Translating it yields CASSPTRQGLDEQFF. The full variable domain, rest sourced from reference TRBV5-1 and TRBJ2-1, is KAGVTQTPRYLIKTRGQQVTLSCSPISGHRSVSWYQQTPGQGLQFLFEYFSETQRNKGNFPGRFSGRQFSNSRSEMNVSTLELGDSALYLCASSPTRQGLDEQFFGPGTRLTVL.